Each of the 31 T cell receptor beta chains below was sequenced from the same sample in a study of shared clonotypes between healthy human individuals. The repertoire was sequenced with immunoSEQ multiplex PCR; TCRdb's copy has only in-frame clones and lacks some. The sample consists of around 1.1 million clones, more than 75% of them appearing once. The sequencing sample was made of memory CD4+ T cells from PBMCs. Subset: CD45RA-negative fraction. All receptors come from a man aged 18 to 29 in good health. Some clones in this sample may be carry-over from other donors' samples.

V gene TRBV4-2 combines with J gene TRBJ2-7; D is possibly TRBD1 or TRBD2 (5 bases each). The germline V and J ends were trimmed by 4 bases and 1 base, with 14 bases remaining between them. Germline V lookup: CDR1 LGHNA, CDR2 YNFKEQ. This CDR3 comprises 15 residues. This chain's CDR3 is CASSPFRDASYEQYF. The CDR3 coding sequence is TGTGCCAGCAGCCCCTTCAGGGACGCATCCTACGAGCAGTACTTC.

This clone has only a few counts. CDR3 sequence reads: CASSSRGKFQETQYF. The CDR3, as DNA: TGTGCCAGCAGCAGCCGGGGAAAGTTCCAAGAGACCCAGTACTTC. V is TRBV5-6 and J is TRBJ2-5; D may be TRBD2 (5 bases). The CDR3 is 15 amino acids. CDR1 SGHDT and CDR2 YYEEEE come from the germline V gene. Trimming took 4 bases from V and 1 from J, leaving 14 bases between them.

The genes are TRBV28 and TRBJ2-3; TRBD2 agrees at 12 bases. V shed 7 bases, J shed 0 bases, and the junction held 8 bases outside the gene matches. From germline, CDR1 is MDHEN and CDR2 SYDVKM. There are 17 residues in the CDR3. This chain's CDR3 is CASTRLAGVISTDTQYF. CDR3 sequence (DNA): TGTGCCAGCACGAGACTAGCGGGAGTTATAAGCACAGATACGCAGTATTTT.

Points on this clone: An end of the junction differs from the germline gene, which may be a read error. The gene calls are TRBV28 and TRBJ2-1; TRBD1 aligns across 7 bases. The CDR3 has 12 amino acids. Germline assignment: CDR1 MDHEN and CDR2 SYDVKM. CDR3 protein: CASSFGQDPQVF. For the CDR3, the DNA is TGTGCCAGCAGTTTCGGACAGGACCCTCAGGTCTTC. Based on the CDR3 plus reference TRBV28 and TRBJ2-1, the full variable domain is DVKVTQSSRYLVKRTGEKVFLECVQDMDHENMFWYRQDPGLGLRLIYFSYDVKMKEKGDIPEGYSVSREKKERFSLILESASTNQTSMYLCASSFGQDPQVFGPGTRLTVL.

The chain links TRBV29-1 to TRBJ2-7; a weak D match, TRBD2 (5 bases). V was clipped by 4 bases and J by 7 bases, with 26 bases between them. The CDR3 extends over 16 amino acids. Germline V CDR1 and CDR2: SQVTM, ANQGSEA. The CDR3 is CSVVGWRVGGTEEQYF. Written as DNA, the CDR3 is TGCAGCGTTGTAGGATGGCGGGTGGGTGGTACAGAGGAGCAGTACTTC.

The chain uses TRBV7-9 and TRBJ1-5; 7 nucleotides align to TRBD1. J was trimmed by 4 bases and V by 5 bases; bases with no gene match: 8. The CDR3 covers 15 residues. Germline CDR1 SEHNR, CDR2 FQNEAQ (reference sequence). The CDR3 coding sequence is TGTGCCAGCAGCCCCGGGACAGTGGGGAATCAGCCCCAGCATTTT. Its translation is CASSPGTVGNQPQHF.

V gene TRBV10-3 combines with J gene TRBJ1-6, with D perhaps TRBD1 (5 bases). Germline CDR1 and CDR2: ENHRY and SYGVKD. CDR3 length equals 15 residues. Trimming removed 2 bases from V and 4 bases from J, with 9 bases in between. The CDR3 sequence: CAISEGGSYNSPLHF. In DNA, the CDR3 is TGTGCCATCAGTGAGGGGGGATCGTATAATTCACCCCTCCACTTT.

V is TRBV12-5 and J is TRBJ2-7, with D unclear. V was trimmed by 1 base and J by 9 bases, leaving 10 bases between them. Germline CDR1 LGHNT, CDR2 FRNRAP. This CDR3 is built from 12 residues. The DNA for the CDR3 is TGTGCTAGTGGTTTGGGAACGGAAAGGCAGTACTTC. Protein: CASGLGTERQYF. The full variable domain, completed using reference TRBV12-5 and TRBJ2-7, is DARVTQTPRHKVTEMGQEVTMRCQPILGHNTVFWYRQTMMQGLELLAYFRNRAPLDDSGMPKDRFSAEMPDATLATLKIQPSEPRDSAVYFCASGLGTERQYFGPGTRLTVT.

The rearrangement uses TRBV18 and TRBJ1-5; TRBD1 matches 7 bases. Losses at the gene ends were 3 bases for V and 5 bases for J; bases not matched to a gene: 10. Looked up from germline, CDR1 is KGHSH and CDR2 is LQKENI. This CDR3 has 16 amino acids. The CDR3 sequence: CASSPTGVGRDQPQHF. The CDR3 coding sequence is TGTGCCAGCTCACCTACAGGGGTGGGGCGGGATCAGCCCCAGCATTTT.

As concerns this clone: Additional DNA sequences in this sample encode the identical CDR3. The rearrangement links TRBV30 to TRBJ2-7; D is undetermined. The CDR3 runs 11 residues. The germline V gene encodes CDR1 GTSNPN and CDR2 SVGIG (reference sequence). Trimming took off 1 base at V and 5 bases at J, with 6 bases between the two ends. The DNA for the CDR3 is TGTGCCTGGAGTGGCAGCCACGAGCAGTACTTC. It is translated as CAWSGSHEQYF.

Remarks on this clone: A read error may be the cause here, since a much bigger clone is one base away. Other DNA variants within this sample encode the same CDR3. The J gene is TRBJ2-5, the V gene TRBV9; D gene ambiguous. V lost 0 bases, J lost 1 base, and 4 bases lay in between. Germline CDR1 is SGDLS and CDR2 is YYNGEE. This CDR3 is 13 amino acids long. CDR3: CASSVGTQETQYF. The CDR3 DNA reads TGTGCCAGCAGCGTAGGTACCCAAGAGACCCAGTACTTC.

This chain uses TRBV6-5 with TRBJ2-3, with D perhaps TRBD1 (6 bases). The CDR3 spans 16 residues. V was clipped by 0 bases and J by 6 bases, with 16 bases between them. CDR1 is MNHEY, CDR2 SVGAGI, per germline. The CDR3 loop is CASSYSIVGGRDTQYF. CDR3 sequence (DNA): TGTGCCAGCAGTTACTCGATAGTAGGGGGAAGGGATACGCAGTATTTT.

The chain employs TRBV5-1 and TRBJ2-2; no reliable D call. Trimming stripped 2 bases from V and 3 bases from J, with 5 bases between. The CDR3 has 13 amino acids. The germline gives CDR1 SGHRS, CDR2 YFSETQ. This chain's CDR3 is CASSFSDTGELFF. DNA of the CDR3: TGCGCCAGCAGCTTTTCGGACACCGGGGAGCTGTTTTTT.

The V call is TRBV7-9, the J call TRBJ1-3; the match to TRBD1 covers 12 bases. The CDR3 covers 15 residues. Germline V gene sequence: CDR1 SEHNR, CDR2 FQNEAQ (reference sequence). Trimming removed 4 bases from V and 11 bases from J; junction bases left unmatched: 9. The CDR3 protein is CASSSGTGGLDAIYF. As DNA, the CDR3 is TGTGCCAGCAGCTCGGGGACAGGGGGCTTGGATGCCATATATTTT.

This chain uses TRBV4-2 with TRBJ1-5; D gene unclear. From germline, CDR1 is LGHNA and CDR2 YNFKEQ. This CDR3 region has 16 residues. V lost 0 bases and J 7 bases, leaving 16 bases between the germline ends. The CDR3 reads CASSQDMDLPGQPQHF. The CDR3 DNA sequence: TGTGCCAGCAGCCAAGATATGGACCTGCCCGGACAGCCCCAGCATTTT.

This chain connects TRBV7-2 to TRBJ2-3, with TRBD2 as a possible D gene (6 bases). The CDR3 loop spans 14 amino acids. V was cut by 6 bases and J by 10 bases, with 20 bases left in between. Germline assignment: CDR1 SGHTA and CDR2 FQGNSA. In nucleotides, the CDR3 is TGTGCCAGCAGACGGAGGGCCTCTCACTTTGCGCAGTATTTT. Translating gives CASRRRASHFAQYF.

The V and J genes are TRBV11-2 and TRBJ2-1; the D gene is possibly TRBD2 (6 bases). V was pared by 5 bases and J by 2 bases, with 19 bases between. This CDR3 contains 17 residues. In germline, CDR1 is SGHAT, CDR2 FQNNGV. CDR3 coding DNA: TGTGCCAGCAGCCCGACCCTAGCGTCAGCAACCTACAATGAGCAGTTCTTC. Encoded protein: CASSPTLASATYNEQFF.

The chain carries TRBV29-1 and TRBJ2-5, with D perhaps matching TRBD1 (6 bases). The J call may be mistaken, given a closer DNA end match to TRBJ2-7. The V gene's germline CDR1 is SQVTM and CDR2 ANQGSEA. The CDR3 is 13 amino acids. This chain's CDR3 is CSVITTGPYEQYF. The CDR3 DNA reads TGCAGCGTAATCACAACAGGGCCCTACGAGCAGTACTTC.

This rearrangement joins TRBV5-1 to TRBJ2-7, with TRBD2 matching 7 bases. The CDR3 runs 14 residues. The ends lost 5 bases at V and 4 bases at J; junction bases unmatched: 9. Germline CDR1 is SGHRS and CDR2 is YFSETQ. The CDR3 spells CASRGLAVSYEQYF. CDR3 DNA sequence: TGCGCCAGCAGAGGCCTAGCGGTTTCTTACGAGCAGTACTTC.

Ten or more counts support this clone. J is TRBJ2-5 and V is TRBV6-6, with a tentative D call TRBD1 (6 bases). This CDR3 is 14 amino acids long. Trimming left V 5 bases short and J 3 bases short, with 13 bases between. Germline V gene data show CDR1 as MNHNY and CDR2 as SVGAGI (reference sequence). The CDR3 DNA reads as TGTGCCAGCAGTCCCCCTTGGACAGAAGAGACCCAGTACTTC. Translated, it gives CASSPPWTEETQYF.

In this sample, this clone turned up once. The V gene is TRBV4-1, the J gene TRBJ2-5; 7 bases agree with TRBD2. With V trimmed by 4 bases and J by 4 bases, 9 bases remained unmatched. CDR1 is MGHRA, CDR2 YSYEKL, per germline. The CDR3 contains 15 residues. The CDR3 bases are TGCGCCAGCAGCCCCGTACGGGGGGAGGGAGAGACCCAGTACTTC. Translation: CASSPVRGEGETQYF.

In nucleotides, the CDR3 is TGTGCCACCAGCAGAGGTGGCCTAGCGGGAGGTGATGAGCAGTACTTC. Translating it yields CATSRGGLAGGDEQYF. This chain joins TRBV15 and TRBJ2-7; 11 bases agree with TRBD2. Trimming at V came to 1 base and at J to 7 bases, leaving 9 bases not matched to a gene. In germline, CDR1 is LNHNV, CDR2 YYDKDF (reference sequence). The CDR3 has 16 amino acids.

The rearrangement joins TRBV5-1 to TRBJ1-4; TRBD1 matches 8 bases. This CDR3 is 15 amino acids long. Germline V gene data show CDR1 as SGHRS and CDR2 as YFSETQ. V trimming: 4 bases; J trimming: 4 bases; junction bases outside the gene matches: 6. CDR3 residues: CASSRKGQVNEKLFF. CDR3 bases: TGCGCCAGCAGCCGGAAGGGACAGGTTAATGAAAAACTGTTTTTT. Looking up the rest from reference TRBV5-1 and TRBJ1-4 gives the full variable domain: KAGVTQTPRYLIKTRGQQVTLSCSPISGHRSVSWYQQTPGQGLQFLFEYFSETQRNKGNFPGRFSGRQFSNSRSEMNVSTLELGDSALYLCASSRKGQVNEKLFFGSGTQLSVL.

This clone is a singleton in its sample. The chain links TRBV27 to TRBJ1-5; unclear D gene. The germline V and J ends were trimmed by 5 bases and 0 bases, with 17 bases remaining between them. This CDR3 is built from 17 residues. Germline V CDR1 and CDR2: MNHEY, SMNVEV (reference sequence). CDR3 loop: CASSPYYLSNSNQPQHF. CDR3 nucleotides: TGTGCCAGCAGTCCCTACTACCTCTCGAATAGCAATCAGCCCCAGCATTTT.

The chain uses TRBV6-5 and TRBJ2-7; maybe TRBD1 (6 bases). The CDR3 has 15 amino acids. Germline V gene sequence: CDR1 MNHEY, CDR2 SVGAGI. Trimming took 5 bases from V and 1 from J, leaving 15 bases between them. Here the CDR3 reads CASSPGDTGSYEQYF. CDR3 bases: TGTGCCAGCAGTCCAGGGGACACGGGGTCCTACGAGCAGTACTTC.

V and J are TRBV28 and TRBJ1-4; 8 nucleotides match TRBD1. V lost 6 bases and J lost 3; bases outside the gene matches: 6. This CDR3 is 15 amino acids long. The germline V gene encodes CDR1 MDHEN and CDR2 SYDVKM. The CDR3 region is CASSPGGKANEKLFF. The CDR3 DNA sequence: TGTGCCAGCAGCCCAGGGGGCAAGGCTAATGAAAAACTGTTTTTT.

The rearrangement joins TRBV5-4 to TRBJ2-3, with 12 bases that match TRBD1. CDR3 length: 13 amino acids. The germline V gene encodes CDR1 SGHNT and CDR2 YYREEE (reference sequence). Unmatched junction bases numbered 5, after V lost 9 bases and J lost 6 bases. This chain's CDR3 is CATLGQGADTQYF. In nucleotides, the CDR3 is TGTGCCACCTTGGGACAGGGGGCCGATACGCAGTATTTT.

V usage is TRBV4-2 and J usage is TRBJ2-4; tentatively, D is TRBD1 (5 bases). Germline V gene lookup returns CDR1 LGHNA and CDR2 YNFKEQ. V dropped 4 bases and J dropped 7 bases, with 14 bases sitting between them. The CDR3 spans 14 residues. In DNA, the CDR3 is TGTGCCAGCAGCCGCGAAGGGGTGGCCAACATTCAGTACTTC. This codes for CASSREGVANIQYF.

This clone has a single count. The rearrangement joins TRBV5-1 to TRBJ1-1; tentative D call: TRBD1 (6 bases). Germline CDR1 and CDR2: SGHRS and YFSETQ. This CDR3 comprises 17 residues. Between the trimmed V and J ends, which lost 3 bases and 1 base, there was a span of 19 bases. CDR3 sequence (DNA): TGCGCCAGCAGCTCCGTGAGGCCAGGGGCCACGAACACTGAAGCTTTCTTT. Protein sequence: CASSSVRPGATNTEAFF.

The CDR3: CASSPQGLAGANTDTQYF. The CDR3, as DNA: TGTGCCAGCAGCCCCCAGGGACTAGCGGGAGCCAACACAGATACGCAGTATTTT. This chain links TRBV7-3 with TRBJ2-3; 14 bases map to TRBD2. After removal of 5 bases from V and 2 bases from J, the junction contained 9 bases not matched to a gene. From germline, CDR1 is SGHTA and CDR2 FQGTGA. The CDR3 contains 18 residues.

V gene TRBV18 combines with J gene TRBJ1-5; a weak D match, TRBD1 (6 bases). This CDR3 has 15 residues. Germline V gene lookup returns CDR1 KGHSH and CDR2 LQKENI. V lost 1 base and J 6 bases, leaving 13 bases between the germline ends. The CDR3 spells CASSPLGGEFQPQHF. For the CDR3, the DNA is TGTGCCAGCTCACCACTAGGGGGAGAGTTTCAGCCCCAGCATTTT.